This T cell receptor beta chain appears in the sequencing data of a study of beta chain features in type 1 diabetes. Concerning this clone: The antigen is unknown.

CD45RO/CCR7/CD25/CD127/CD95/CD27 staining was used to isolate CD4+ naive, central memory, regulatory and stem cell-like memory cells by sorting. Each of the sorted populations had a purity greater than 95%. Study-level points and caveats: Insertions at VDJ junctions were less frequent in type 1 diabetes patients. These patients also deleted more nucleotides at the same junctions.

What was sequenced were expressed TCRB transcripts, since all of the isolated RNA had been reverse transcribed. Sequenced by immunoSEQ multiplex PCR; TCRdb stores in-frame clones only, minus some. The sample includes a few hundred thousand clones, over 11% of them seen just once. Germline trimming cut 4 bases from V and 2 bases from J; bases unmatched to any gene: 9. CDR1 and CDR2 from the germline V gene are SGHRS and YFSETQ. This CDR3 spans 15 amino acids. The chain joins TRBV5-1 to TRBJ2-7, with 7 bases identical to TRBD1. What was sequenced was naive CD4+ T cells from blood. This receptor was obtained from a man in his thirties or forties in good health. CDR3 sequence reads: CASSGLSGQPYEQYF. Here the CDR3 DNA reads TGCGCCAGCAGCGGACTCTCGGGACAGCCCTACGAGCAGTACTTC.